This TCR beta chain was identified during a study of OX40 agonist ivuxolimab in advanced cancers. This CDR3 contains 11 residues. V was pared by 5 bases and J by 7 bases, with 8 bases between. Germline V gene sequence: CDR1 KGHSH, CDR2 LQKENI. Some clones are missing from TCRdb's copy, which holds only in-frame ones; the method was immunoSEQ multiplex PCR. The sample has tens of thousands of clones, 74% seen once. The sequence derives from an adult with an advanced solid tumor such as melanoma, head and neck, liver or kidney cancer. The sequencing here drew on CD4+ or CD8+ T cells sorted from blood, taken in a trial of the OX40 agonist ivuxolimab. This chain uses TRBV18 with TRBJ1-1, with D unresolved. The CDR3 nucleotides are TGTGCCAGCTCAAGTAGGGATGAAGCTTTCTTT. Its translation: CASSSRDEAFF. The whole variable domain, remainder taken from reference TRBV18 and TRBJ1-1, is NAGVMQNPRHLVRRRGQEARLRCSPMKGHSHVYWYRQLPEEGLKFMVYLQKENIIDESGMPKERFSAEFPKEGPSILRIQQVVRGDSAAYFCASSSRDEAFFGQGTRLTVV.